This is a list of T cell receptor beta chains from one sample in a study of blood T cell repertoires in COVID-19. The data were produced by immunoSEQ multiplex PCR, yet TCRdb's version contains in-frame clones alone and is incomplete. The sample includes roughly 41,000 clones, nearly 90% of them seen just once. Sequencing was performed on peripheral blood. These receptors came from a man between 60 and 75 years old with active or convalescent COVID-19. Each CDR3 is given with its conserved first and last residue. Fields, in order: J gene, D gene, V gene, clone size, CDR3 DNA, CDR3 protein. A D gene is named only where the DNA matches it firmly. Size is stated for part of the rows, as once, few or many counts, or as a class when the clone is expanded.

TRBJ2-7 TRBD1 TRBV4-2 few TGTGCCAGCAGCCAAGCGAGGGGGCGTCTCTACGAGCAGTACTTC CASSQARGRLYEQYF
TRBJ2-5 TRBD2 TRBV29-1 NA TGCAGCGTTGACGGAGGGACTAGCGGACACCCAGAGACCCAGTACTTC CSVDGGTSGHPETQYF
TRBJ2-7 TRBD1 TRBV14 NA TGTGCCAGCAGCCAAGGAGGGACAGGGTTCTACGAGCAGTACTTC CASSQGGTGFYEQYF
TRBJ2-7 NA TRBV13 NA TGTGCCAGCAGCTTAGAAGTGGGCGGGACGTCCAACGAGCAGTACTTC CASSLEVGGTSNEQYF
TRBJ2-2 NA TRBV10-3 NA TGTGCCATCACGGGGACTCGCACCGGGGAGCTGTTTTTT CAITGTRTGELFF
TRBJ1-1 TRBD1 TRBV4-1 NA TGCGCCAGCAGCCAGGTGACCGGGACAGCAGAAAACACTGAAGCTTTCTTT CASSQVTGTAENTEAFF
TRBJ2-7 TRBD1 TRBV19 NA TGTGCCAGTAGTATAGATACCGGGACAGGGGCCTACGAGCAGTACTTC CASSIDTGTGAYEQYF
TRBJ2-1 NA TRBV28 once TGTGCCAGCAGTCTTCGGGGGGAGCAGTTCTTC CASSLRGEQFF
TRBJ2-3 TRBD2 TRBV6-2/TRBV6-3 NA TGTGCCAGCAGTTACCTACTAGCGGGAGGCCTCACAGATACGCAGTATTTT CASSYLLAGGLTDTQYF
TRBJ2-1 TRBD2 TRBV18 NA TGTGCCAGCTCACCAAGGCGGGAGGGGTACAATGAGCAGTTCTTC CASSPRREGYNEQFF
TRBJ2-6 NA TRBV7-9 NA TGTGCCAGCAGCATTGACAGCTCTGGGGCCAACGTCCTGACTTTC CASSIDSSGANVLTF
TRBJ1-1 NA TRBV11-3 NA TGTGCCAGCAGTAAAGGGGGCACTGAAGCTTTCTTT CASSKGGTEAFF
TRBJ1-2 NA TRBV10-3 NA TGTGCCATCAGGAGTCCCGGGGACTATGGCTACACCTTC CAIRSPGDYGYTF
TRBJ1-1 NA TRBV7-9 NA TGTGCCAGCAGAATACAGAACACTGAAGCTTTCTTT CASRIQNTEAFF
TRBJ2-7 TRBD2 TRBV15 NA TGTGCCACCAGCAGAGATCTGACTAGCGGGAAATCCTACGAGCAGTACTTC CATSRDLTSGKSYEQYF
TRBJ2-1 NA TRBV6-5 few TGTGCCAGCAGCCGCAGCGGTGAGCAGTTCTTC CASSRSGEQFF
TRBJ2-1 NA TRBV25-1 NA TGTGCCAGCAGTCTCAATAGACCAGGCACTGAGCAGTTCTTC CASSLNRPGTEQFF
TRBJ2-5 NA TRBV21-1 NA TGTGCCAGCAGCAAAGTAGACAGAAAAGAGACCCAGTACTTC CASSKVDRKETQYF
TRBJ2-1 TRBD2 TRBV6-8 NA TGTGCCAGCAGTAAGACTAGCGCCAACTACAATGAGCAGTTCTTC CASSKTSANYNEQFF
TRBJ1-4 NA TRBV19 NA TGTGCCAGTGGTATAGAAACAGGAAGCTGGAGGGGAATAGATGAAAAACTGTTTTTT CASGIETGSWRGIDEKLFF
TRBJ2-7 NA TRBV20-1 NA TGCAGTGCTAGTCCCATCACAGGGAGATCCTACGAGCAGTACTTC CSASPITGRSYEQYF
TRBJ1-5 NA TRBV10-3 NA TGTGCCATCGCCGGTAAAGTCAATCAGCCCCAGCATTTT CAIAGKVNQPQHF
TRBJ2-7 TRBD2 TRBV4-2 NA TGTGCCAGCAGCCAAGGGAGCGGGGCCTCCTACGAGCAGTACTTC CASSQGSGASYEQYF
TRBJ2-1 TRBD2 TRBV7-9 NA TGTGCCAGCAGCGTTAGCGGGAGGGCCTACAATGAGCAGTTCTTC CASSVSGRAYNEQFF
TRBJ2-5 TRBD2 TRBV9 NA TGTGCCAGCAGCGTAGCCCTAGCGGGTATCCAAGAGACCCAGTACTTC CASSVALAGIQETQYF
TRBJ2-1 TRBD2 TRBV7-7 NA TGTGCCAGCAGCTTAGGTCTAGCGGTCTACAATGAGCAGTTCTTC CASSLGLAVYNEQFF
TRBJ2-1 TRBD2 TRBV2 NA TGTGCCAGCAGACTACTAGCGGGCTCCTACAATGAGCAGTTCTTC CASRLLAGSYNEQFF
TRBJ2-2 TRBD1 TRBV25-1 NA TGTGCCAGCAGAGCGGACAGGGGGAACACCGGGGAGCTGTTTTTT CASRADRGNTGELFF
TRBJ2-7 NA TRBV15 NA TGTGCCACCAGCAGAGATCCCGGCTACGAGCAGTACTTC CATSRDPGYEQYF
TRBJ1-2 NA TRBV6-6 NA TGTGCCAGCAGGCAGGACAGCTATGGCTATTCCTTC CASRQDSYGYSF
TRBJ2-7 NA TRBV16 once TGTGCCAGCAGCCAATGGTACGTCTCTAACTCCTACGAGCAGTACTTC CASSQWYVSNSYEQYF
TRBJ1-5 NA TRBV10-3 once TGTGCCACCGACTCTGGATTCTCCAGCAATCAGCCCCAGCATTTT CATDSGFSSNQPQHF
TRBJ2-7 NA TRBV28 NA TGTGCCAGCAGCTCGAATCCGCTAGCCTACGAGCAGTACTTC CASSSNPLAYEQYF
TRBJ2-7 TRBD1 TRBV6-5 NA TGTGCCAGCAGTCCGGGACAGGGGGCTATAGGGCAGTACTTC CASSPGQGAIGQYF
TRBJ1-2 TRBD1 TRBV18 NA TGTGCCAGCTCACCACCGGGACAGCCTCAAGGCTATGGCTACACCTTC CASSPPGQPQGYGYTF
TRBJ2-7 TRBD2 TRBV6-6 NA TGTGCCAGCAGTTACTCCTGGACTAGCGGCCACTACGAGCAGTACTTC CASSYSWTSGHYEQYF
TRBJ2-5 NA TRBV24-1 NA TGTGCCACCAGTTCTCGCGGGAAAGAGACCCAGTACTTC CATSSRGKETQYF
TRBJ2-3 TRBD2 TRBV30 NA TGTGCCTGGAGTGTTCTAGCGGGAGGTAGCGGTACGCAGTATTTT CAWSVLAGGSGTQYF
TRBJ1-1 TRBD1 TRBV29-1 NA TGCAGCGTTTTGGGTCGGACGGGACAGGGTGAAGCTTTCTTT CSVLGRTGQGEAFF
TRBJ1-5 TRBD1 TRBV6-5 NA TGTGCCAGCATGGGACAGGGGCCTCAGCCCCAGCATTTT CASMGQGPQPQHF
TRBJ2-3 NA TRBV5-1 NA TGCGCCAGCAGCTTGGGACAGACCGTTACAGATACGCAGTATTTT CASSLGQTVTDTQYF
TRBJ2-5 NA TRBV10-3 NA TGTGCCATCAGTGTAGGAGGGGCGCGGGAGACCCAGTACTTC CAISVGGARETQYF
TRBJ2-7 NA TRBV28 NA TGTGCCAGCAGTTTACTGACACACGAGCAGTACTTC CASSLLTHEQYF
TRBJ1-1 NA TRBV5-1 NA TGCGCCAGCAGCTTGGAGAGCCCGAACACTGAAGCTTTCTTT CASSLESPNTEAFF
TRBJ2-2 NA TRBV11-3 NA TGTGCCAGCAGCTCCAGGAACACCGGGGAGCTGTTTTTT CASSSRNTGELFF
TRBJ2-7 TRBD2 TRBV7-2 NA TGTGCCAGCACTAAAGGCGGGAGTGCGGGCGAGCAGTACTTC CASTKGGSAGEQYF
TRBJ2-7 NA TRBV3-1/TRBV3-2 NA TGTGCCAGCAGCCAAGATTGGGGCTGGCAGTACTTC CASSQDWGWQYF
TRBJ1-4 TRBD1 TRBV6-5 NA TGTGCCAGCAGTACAGGGGGGTTGGCTGAAAAACTGTTTTTT CASSTGGLAEKLFF
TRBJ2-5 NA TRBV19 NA TGTGCCAGTAGTATAGATCGAGGGGAGACCCAGTACTTC CASSIDRGETQYF
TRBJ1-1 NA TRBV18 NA TGTGCCAGCTCACCACGGGTCGGGGCTGAAGCTTTCTTT CASSPRVGAEAFF
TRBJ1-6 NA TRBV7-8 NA TGTGCCAGCAGCTCGTGGACTTATAATTCACCCCTCCACTTT CASSSWTYNSPLHF
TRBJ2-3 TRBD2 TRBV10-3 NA TGTGCCATCAGTGATGGGACTAGCGGGATCACAGATACGCAGTATTTT CAISDGTSGITDTQYF
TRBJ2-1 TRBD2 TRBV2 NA TGTGCCAGCAGCCCTCGGGGGGGAGGGACAATTGAGCAGTTCTTC CASSPRGGGTIEQFF
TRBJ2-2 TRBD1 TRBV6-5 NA TGTGCCACCCGGGACAGGGGTTCAACCGGGGAGCTGTTTTTT CATRDRGSTGELFF
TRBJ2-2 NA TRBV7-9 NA TGTGCCAGCAGGTACAGGGATAACACCGGGGAGCTGTTTTTT CASRYRDNTGELFF
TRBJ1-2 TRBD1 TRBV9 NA TGTGCCAGCAGCGCCCAGACAGGGATTAACTATGGCTACACCTTC CASSAQTGINYGYTF
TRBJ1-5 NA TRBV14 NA TGTGCCAGCAGCCAACCCGGAGATAGCAATCAGCCCCAGCATTTT CASSQPGDSNQPQHF
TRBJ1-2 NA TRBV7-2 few TGTGCCAGCAACGGACGGGCGGGTGGCTACACCTTC CASNGRAGGYTF
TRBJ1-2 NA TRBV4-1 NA TGCGCCAGCAGCCAATTGGGTGGAGGCAACTATGGCTACACCTTC CASSQLGGGNYGYTF
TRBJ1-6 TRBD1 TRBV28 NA TGTGCCAGCAGGCGGACAGGGGGCAGCTCCTATAATTCACCCCTCCACTTT CASRRTGGSSYNSPLHF